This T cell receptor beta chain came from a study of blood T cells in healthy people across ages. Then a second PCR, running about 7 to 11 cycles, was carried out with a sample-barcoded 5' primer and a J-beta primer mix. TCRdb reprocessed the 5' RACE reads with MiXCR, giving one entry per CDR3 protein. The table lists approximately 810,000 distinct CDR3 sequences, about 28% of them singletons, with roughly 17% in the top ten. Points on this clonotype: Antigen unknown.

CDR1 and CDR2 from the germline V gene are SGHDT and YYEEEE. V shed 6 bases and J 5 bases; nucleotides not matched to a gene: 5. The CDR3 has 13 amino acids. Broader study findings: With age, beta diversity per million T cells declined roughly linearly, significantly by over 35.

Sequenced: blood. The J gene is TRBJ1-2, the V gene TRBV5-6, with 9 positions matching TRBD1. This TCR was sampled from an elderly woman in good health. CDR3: CASTKDRGYGYTF. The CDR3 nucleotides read TGTGCCAGCACCAAGGACAGGGGATATGGCTACACCTTC.